The 28 T cell receptor beta chains given below trace back to one sample, sequenced in a study of cytomegalovirus exposure and HLA in healthy donors. The PCR employed 60 Vbeta primers together with 13 Jbeta primers. Profiled with immunoSEQ multiplex PCR; TCRdb holds only in-frame clones, not every one. The sample has approximately 120,000 clones; more than 75% are singletons. Specimen: PBMCs. The receptors derive from a woman aged 40 to 50 in good health and CMV-seropositive.

CDR3 sequence: CASSQDLAGRQPQHF. DNA of the CDR3: TGTGCCAGCAGCCAAGATCTGGCAGGGCGGCAGCCCCAGCATTTT. The chain carries TRBV4-2 and TRBJ1-5, with D possibly being TRBD1 (5 bases). The germline V gene has CDR1 LGHNA and CDR2 YNFKEQ. V gave up 0 bases and J gave up 7 bases, with 13 bases separating them. The CDR3 is made up of 15 amino acids.

The chain combines TRBV2 with TRBJ2-5; D is perhaps TRBD2 (7 bases). This CDR3 spans 14 amino acids. In germline, CDR1 is SNHLY, CDR2 FYNNEI. V lost 11 bases and J 5 bases, leaving 21 bases between the germline ends. The CDR3 DNA reads TGTGCCGCACGATCGCCCGGGGGGCCTGAGACCCAGTACTTC. Translating it yields CAARSPGGPETQYF.

The chain couples TRBV11-2 to TRBJ1-1; D not resolved. CDR1 is SGHAT and CDR2 is FQNNGV in the germline V gene. The CDR3 spans 13 residues. V dropped 1 base and J dropped 5 bases, with 8 bases sitting between them. The CDR3 reads CASSLVYGTEAFF. The DNA for the CDR3 is TGTGCCAGCAGCTTAGTCTACGGGACTGAAGCTTTCTTT.

The chain carries TRBV5-1 and TRBJ2-2, with TRBD2 identical over 7 bases. Germline CDR1 SGHRS, CDR2 YFSETQ. The CDR3 loop spans 16 amino acids. V was clipped by 7 bases and J by 5 bases; unmatched bases: 14. This CDR3 is CASGLALRGGTGELFF. DNA of the CDR3: TGCGCCAGCGGCCTGGCGCTGCGGGGAGGGACCGGGGAGCTGTTTTTT.

The chain uses TRBV2 and TRBJ1-6; 9 nucleotides line up with TRBD1. The CDR3 contains 14 residues. V shed 5 bases and J 8 bases; nucleotides not matched to a gene: 4. From germline, CDR1 is SNHLY and CDR2 FYNNEI. The CDR3 protein is CASSQGTGHSPLHF. The CDR3 DNA reads TGTGCCAGCAGTCAAGGGACAGGGCATTCACCCCTCCACTTT. The full variable domain, rest sourced from reference TRBV2 and TRBJ1-6, is EPEVTQTPSHQVTQMGQEVILRCVPISNHLYFYWYRQILGQKVEFLVSFYNNEISEKSEIFDDQFSVERPDGSNFTLKIRSTKLEDSAMYFCASSQGTGHSPLHFGNGTRLTVT.

The genes are TRBV5-1 and TRBJ2-2; 8 bases fit TRBD1. The V segment lost 4 bases and the J segment 4 bases; nucleotides outside the gene matches: 12. CDR3 size: 17 residues. From germline, CDR1 is SGHRS and CDR2 YFSETQ. The CDR3 reads CASSGGSQGASTGELFF. The CDR3 DNA is TGCGCCAGCAGCGGGGGGTCCCAGGGGGCGAGCACCGGGGAGCTGTTTTTT.

The chain has TRBV28 and TRBJ1-4, with D maybe TRBD1 (5 bases). This CDR3 is built from 14 residues. Germline CDR1 MDHEN, CDR2 SYDVKM. Trimming pared 1 base from V and 6 bases from J, leaving 9 bases between. CDR3 coding DNA: TGTGCCAGCAGTTTATCCAGGGTTGATGAAAAACTGTTTTTT. Translated, it gives CASSLSRVDEKLFF.

The V and J genes are TRBV7-3 and TRBJ1-1; D may be TRBD1 (6 bases). The CDR3 spans 13 residues. Trimming left V 4 bases short and J 1 base short, with 7 bases between. The germline gives CDR1 SGHTA, CDR2 FQGTGA. CDR3 protein: CASSSGQNTEAFF. For the CDR3, the DNA is TGTGCCAGCAGCTCGGGACAGAACACTGAAGCTTTCTTT. Using reference TRBV7-3 and TRBJ1-1 for the parts outside the CDR3, the full variable domain is GAGVSQTPSNKVTEKGKYVELRCDPISGHTALYWYRQSLGQGPEFLIYFQGTGAADDSGLPNDRFFAVRPEGSVSTLKIQRTERGDSAVYLCASSSGQNTEAFFGQGTRLTVV.

This clone came up a few times. The rearrangement links TRBV4-2 to TRBJ1-6, with D possibly matching TRBD1 (5 bases). Trimming cost V 0 bases and J 7 bases, with 10 bases left between them. Germline V gene sequence: CDR1 LGHNA, CDR2 YNFKEQ. The length of the CDR3 is 15 residues. CDR3 residues: CASSQDLGRNSPLHF. In nucleotides, the CDR3 is TGTGCCAGCAGCCAAGACTTGGGGCGAAATTCACCCCTCCACTTT.

This clone was observed a few times. The chain recombines TRBV7-8 with TRBJ1-5; 8 positions agree with TRBD1. Germline V lookup: CDR1 SGHVS, CDR2 FQNEAQ. With 4 bases clipped from V and 7 bases from J, the junction kept 9 bases outside the gene matches. CDR3 length: 15 amino acids. This CDR3 is CASSSQRTGYQPQHF. As DNA, the CDR3 is TGTGCCAGCAGCTCCCAACGGACAGGGTACCAGCCCCAGCATTTT.

This clone was observed a handful of times. This rearrangement joins TRBV10-3 to TRBJ1-6; 8 bases agree with TRBD1. This CDR3 is built from 14 residues. The trim removed 6 bases at V and 5 bases at J, leaving 3 bases unmatched. CDR1 and CDR2 from the germline V gene are ENHRY and SYGVKD. The CDR3 nucleotides read TGTGCCATCAGAGGACAGGGTAATAATTCACCCCTCCACTTT. This translates into CAIRGQGNNSPLHF.

This clone was seen once. The chain has TRBV10-3 and TRBJ2-7; no firm D call. Per germline, CDR1 ENHRY and CDR2 SYGVKD. Trimming removed 3 bases at V and 2 bases at J, with 14 bases between. The CDR3 loop spans 15 amino acids. Here the CDR3 reads CAISEGTVLAYEQYF. DNA of the CDR3: TGTGCCATCAGTGAAGGTACAGTTTTGGCCTACGAGCAGTACTTC.

The chain has TRBV7-2 and TRBJ2-2; D may be TRBD2 (5 bases). The germline CDR1 and CDR2 sequences are SGHTA and FQGNSA. The CDR3 runs 16 residues. Deletions cut 1 base from V and 4 bases from J, with 13 bases between. Here the CDR3 reads CASSLDRRLSTGELFF. DNA for the CDR3: TGTGCCAGCAGCTTAGATCGGAGGTTGAGCACCGGGGAGCTGTTTTTT. The full variable domain, with the rest looked up from reference TRBV7-2 and TRBJ2-2, is GAGVSQSPSNKVTEKGKDVELRCDPISGHTALYWYRQSLGQGLEFLIYFQGNSAPDKSGLPSDRFSAERTGGSVSTLTIQRTQQEDSAVYLCASSLDRRLSTGELFFGEGSRLTVL.

This sequence joins TRBV18 and TRBJ1-2; 10 bases match TRBD1. Germline CDR1 is KGHSH and CDR2 is LQKENI. With 3 bases clipped from V and 6 bases from J, the junction kept 4 bases outside the gene matches. The CDR3 length is 14 residues. In nucleotides, the CDR3 is TGTGCCAGCTCACCGATAGGGACAGGGGATGGCTACACCTTC. Protein sequence: CASSPIGTGDGYTF.

This clone has only a few counts. V usage is TRBV2 and J usage is TRBJ2-3; 12 bases map to TRBD1. J lost 6 bases, V lost 6 bases, and 7 bases had no gene match. CDR1 SNHLY and CDR2 FYNNEI come from the germline V gene. The CDR3 is 15 residues long. The CDR3, as DNA: TGTGCCAGCAGCGAGGGACAGGGGGCGGGGGATACGCAGTATTTT. Translation gives CASSEGQGAGDTQYF.

The V call is TRBV9, the J call TRBJ2-2, with TRBD1 as a possible D gene (6 bases). The CDR3 runs 14 residues. The germline V gene encodes CDR1 SGDLS and CDR2 YYNGEE. Trimming left V 3 bases short and J 7 bases short, with 13 bases between. The CDR3 coding sequence is TGTGCCAGCAGCGACAGGGTCGGGCACGGGGAGCTGTTTTTT. Its translation: CASSDRVGHGELFF.

The chain has TRBV15 and TRBJ1-2; TRBD1 might be the D (5 bases). The ends were cut back, 0 bases at V and 6 bases at J, with 11 bases in the middle. The CDR3 is 14 residues long. Germline V gene lookup returns CDR1 LNHNV and CDR2 YYDKDF (reference sequence). CDR3 amino acids: CATSRDVTANGYTF. CDR3 bases: TGTGCCACCAGCAGAGATGTGACAGCTAATGGCTACACCTTC.

The J gene is TRBJ2-7, the V gene TRBV5-6; 8 positions agree with TRBD1. This CDR3 has 13 amino acids. Germline CDR1 is SGHDT and CDR2 is YYEEEE. V shed 2 bases, J shed 5 bases, and the junction held 3 bases outside the gene matches. The CDR3 DNA reads TGTGCCAGCAGCTTTGACAGGGGCGACGAGCAGTACTTC. Its translation is CASSFDRGDEQYF.

The chain is built from TRBV19 and TRBJ1-6; TRBD1 matches at 8 bases. Germline V gene data show CDR1 as LNHDA and CDR2 as SQIVND (reference sequence). V was clipped by 8 bases and J by 8 bases; unmatched bases: 5. The CDR3 sequence is 13 residues long. CDR3 protein: CASLGQGDSPLHF. In nucleotides, the CDR3 is TGTGCCAGTCTTGGACAGGGAGATTCACCCCTCCACTTT.

The chain's CDR3 is CASSTGTTNEKLFF. The CDR3 nucleotides are TGCGCCAGCAGCACAGGGACAACTAATGAAAAACTGTTTTTT. The chain joins TRBV5-1 to TRBJ1-4; D is possibly TRBD1 (6 bases). The CDR3 runs to 14 residues. From germline, CDR1 is SGHRS and CDR2 YFSETQ. V was trimmed by 4 bases and J by 0 bases, leaving 7 bases between them.

The rearrangement uses TRBV5-6 and TRBJ1-2; a possible D gene is TRBD1 (6 bases). The CDR3 contains 14 residues. The germline gives CDR1 SGHDT, CDR2 YYEEEE. Trimming took off 6 bases at V and 6 bases at J, with 18 bases between the two ends. The CDR3, as DNA: TGTGCCAGCATCGAACCCGGGACAATTAATGGCTACACCTTC. Translating gives CASIEPGTINGYTF. Full variable domain (missing parts from reference TRBV5-6 and TRBJ1-2): DAGVTQSPTHLIKTRGQQVTLRCSPKSGHDTVSWYQQALGQGPQFIFQYYEEEERQRGNFPDRFSGHQFPNYSSELNVNALLLGDSALYLCASIEPGTINGYTFGSGTRLTVV.

V and J are TRBV6-1 and TRBJ1-1; 7 nucleotides match TRBD1. The germline CDR1 and CDR2 sequences are MNHNS and SASEGT. The V gene end was trimmed by 6 bases and the J gene end by 4 bases; junction bases not matched to a gene: 11. This CDR3 comprises 15 residues. CDR3 DNA: TGTGCCAGCAGCGGACAGGCCCTGAGGATCACTGAAGCTTTCTTT. It translates to CASSGQALRITEAFF.

The genes are TRBV27 and TRBJ1-3, with D perhaps matching TRBD1 (5 bases). Germline CDR1 MNHEY, CDR2 SMNVEV (reference sequence). The V end was cut by 1 base, the J end by 4 bases, with 8 bases between. This CDR3 has 14 residues. CDR3 nucleotides: TGTGCCAGCAGTTTATGGTCAGGGGGAAACACCATATATTTT. Amino acid sequence: CASSLWSGGNTIYF.

J is TRBJ2-3 and V is TRBV6-6, with TRBD1 matching over 7 bases. After removal of 6 bases from V and 4 bases from J, the junction contained 4 bases not matched to a gene. Per germline, CDR1 MNHNY and CDR2 SVGAGI (reference sequence). This CDR3 spans 13 amino acids. The DNA of the CDR3 is TGTGCCAGCAGACAAGGGGGCGCAGATACGCAGTATTTT. Translation: CASRQGGADTQYF.

In regard to this clone: In this CDR3 the conserved last residue, phenylalanine or tryptophan, is missing, so a read error is likely. This rearrangement joins TRBV30 to TRBJ1-2; unclear D gene. V shed 0 bases and J shed 4 bases, with 12 bases lying between them. The CDR3 extends over 14 amino acids. Germline CDR1 is GTSNPN and CDR2 is SVGIG (reference sequence). CDR3 region: CAWSVRFLGYGYTS. In DNA, the CDR3 is TGTGCCTGGAGTGTACGGTTCCTGGGCTATGGCTACACCTCC.

The chain combines TRBV18 with TRBJ1-1, with D possibly TRBD1 on 5 matching bases. There are 12 residues in the CDR3. CDR1 is KGHSH, CDR2 LQKENI, per germline. The ends were cut back, 4 bases at V and 7 bases at J, with 10 bases in the middle. CDR3 residues: CASSLGGIEAFF. The CDR3 bases are TGTGCCAGCTCACTTGGGGGGATTGAAGCTTTCTTT.

The chain joins TRBV4-2 to TRBJ2-5, with 8 bases lining up with TRBD1. This CDR3 is built from 17 residues. Germline CDR1 LGHNA, CDR2 YNFKEQ. Unmatched junction bases numbered 9, after V lost 1 base and J lost 2 bases. The CDR3 DNA reads TGTGCCAGCAGCCAAGGGACAGGGCTGATCGTACAAGAGACCCAGTACTTC. Protein sequence: CASSQGTGLIVQETQYF.

This clone was detected only once. The rearrangement joins TRBV27 to TRBJ2-2, with 8 bases lining up with TRBD1. The CDR3 contains 15 residues. Germline CDR1 and CDR2: MNHEY and SMNVEV (reference sequence). With V trimmed by 8 bases and J by 3 bases, 8 bases remained unmatched. The CDR3 reads CASRETGDYTGELFF. The CDR3 nucleotides read TGTGCCAGCCGAGAGACAGGGGATTACACCGGGGAGCTGTTTTTT.